These 2 T cell receptor beta chains were sequenced from one sample in a study of blood T cell repertoires in COVID-19. Clones were read by immunoSEQ multiplex PCR, and TCRdb kept only the in-frame ones, dropping some. Altogether approximately 50,000 clones are present, more than 90% being singletons, with the ten largest covering around 3.7%. The sample taken for sequencing was peripheral blood. These TCRs come from a human donor in a cohort sampled during active COVID-19.

The V and J genes are TRBV19 and TRBJ1-1; D is unclear. The CDR3 length is 13 residues. V shed 7 bases and J shed 0 bases, with 9 bases lying between them. The germline V gene has CDR1 LNHDA and CDR2 SQIVND (reference sequence). As DNA, the CDR3 is TGTGCCAGTATAGAGAAACTGAACACTGAAGCTTTCTTT. As protein: CASIEKLNTEAFF.

This clone appeared a single time. This chain links TRBV24-1 with TRBJ1-2; the D is unclear. CDR1 is KGHDR, CDR2 SFDVKD, per germline. The CDR3 sequence is 15 residues long. V was cut by 8 bases and J by 3 bases, with 18 bases left in between. In nucleotides, the CDR3 is TGTGCCACCACCAAGGGAGGTGAAGCGGACTATGGCTACACCTTC. Translating gives CATTKGGEADYGYTF.